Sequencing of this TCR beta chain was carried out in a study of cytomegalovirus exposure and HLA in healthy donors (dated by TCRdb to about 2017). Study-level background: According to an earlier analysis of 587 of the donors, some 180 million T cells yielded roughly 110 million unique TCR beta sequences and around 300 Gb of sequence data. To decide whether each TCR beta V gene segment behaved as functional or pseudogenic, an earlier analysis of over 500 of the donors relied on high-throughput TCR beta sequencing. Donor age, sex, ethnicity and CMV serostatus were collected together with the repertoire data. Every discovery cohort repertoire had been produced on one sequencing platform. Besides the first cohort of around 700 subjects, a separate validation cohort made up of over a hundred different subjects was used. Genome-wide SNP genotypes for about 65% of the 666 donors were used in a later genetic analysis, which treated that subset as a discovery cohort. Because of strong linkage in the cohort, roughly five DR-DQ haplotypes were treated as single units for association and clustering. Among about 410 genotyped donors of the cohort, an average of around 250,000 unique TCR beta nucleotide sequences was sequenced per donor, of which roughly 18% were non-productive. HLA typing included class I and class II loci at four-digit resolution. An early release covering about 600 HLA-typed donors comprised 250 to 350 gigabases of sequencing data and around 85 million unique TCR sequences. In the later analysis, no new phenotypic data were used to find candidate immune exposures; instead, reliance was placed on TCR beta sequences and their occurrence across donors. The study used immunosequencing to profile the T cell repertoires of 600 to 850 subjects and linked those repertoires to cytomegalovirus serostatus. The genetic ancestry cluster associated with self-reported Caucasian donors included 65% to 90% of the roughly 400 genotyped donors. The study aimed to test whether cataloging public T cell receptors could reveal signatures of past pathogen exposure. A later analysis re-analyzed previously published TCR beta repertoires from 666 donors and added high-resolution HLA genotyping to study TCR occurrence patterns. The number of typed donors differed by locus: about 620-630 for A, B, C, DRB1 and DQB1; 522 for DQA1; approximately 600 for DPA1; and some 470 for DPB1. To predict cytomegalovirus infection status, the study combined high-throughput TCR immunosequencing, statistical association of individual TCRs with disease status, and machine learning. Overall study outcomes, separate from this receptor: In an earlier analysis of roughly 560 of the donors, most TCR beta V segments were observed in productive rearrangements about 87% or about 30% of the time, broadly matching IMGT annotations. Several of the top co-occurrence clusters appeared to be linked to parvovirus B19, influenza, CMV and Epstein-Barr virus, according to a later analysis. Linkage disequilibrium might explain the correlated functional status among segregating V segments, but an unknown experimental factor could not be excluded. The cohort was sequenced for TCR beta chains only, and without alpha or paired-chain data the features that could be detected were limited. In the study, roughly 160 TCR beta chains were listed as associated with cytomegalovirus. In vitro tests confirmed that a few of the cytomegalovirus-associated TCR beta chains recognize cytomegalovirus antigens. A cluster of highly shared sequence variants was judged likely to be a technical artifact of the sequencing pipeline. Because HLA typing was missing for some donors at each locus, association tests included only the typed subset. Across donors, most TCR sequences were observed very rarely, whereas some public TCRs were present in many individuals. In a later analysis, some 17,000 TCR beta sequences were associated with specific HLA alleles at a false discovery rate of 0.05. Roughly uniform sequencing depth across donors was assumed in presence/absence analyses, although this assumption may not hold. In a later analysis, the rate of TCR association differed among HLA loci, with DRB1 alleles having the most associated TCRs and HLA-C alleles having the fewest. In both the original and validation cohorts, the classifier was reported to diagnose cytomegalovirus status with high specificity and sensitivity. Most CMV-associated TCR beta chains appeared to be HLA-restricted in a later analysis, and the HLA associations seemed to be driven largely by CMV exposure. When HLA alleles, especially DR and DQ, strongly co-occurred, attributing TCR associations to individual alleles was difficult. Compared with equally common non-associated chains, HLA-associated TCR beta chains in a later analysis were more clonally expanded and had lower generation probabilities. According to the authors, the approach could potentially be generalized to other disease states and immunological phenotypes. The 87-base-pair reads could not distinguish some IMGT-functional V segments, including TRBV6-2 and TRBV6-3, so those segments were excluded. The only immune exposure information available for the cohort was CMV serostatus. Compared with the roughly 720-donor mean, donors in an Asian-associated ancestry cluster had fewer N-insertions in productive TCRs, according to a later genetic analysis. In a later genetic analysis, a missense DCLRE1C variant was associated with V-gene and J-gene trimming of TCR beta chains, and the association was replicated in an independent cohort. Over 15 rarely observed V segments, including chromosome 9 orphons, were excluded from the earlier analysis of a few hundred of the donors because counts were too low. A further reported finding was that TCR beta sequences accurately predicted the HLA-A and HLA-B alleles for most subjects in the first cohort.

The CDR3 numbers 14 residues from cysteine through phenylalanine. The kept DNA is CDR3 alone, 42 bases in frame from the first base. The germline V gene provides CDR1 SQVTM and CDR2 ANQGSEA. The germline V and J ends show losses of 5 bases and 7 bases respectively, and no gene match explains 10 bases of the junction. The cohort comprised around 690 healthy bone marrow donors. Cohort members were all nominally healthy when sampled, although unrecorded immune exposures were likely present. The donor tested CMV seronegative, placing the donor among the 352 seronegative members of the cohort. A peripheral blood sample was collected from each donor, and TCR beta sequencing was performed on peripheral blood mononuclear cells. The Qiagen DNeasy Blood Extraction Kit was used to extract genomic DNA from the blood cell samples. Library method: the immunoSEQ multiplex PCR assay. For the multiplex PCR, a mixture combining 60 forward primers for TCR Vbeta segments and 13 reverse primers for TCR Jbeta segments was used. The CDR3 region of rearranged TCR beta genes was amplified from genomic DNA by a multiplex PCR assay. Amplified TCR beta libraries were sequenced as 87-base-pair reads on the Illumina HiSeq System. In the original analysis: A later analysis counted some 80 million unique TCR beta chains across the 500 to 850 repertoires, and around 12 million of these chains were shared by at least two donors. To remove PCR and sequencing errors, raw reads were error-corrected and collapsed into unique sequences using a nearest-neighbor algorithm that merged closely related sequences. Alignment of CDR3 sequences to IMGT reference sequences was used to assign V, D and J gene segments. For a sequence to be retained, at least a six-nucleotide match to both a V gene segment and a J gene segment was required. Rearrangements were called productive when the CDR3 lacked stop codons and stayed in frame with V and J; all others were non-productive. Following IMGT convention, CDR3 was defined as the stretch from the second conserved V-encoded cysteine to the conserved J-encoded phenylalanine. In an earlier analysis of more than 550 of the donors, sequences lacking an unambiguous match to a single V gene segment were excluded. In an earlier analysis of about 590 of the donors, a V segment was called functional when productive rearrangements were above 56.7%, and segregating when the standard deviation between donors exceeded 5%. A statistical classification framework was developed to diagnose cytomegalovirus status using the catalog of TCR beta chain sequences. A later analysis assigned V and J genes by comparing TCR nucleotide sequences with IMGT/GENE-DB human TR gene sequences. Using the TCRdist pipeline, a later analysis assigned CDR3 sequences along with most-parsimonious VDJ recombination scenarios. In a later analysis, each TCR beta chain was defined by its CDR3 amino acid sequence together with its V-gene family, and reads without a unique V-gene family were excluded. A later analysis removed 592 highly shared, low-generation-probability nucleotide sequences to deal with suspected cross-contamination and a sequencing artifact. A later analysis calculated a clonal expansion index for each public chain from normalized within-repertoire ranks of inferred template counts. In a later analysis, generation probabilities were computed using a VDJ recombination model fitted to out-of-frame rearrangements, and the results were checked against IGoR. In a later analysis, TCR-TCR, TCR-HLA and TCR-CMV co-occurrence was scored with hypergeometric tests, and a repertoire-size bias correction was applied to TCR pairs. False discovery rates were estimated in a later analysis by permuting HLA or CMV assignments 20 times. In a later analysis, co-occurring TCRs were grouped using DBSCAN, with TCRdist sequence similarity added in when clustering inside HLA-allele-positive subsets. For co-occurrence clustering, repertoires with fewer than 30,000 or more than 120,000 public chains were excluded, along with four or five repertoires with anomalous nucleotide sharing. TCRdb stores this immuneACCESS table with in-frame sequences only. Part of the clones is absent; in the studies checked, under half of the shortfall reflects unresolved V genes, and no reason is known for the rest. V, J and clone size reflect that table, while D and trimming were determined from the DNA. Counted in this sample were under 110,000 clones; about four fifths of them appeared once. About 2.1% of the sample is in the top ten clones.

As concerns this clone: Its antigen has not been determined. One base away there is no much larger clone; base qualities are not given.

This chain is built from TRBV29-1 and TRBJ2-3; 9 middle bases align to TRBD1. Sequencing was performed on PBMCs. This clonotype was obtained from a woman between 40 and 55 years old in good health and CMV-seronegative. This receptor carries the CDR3 CSVNRRTGVNTQYF. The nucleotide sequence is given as TGCAGCGTTAACCGCCGGACAGGGGTGAATACGCAGTATTTT.